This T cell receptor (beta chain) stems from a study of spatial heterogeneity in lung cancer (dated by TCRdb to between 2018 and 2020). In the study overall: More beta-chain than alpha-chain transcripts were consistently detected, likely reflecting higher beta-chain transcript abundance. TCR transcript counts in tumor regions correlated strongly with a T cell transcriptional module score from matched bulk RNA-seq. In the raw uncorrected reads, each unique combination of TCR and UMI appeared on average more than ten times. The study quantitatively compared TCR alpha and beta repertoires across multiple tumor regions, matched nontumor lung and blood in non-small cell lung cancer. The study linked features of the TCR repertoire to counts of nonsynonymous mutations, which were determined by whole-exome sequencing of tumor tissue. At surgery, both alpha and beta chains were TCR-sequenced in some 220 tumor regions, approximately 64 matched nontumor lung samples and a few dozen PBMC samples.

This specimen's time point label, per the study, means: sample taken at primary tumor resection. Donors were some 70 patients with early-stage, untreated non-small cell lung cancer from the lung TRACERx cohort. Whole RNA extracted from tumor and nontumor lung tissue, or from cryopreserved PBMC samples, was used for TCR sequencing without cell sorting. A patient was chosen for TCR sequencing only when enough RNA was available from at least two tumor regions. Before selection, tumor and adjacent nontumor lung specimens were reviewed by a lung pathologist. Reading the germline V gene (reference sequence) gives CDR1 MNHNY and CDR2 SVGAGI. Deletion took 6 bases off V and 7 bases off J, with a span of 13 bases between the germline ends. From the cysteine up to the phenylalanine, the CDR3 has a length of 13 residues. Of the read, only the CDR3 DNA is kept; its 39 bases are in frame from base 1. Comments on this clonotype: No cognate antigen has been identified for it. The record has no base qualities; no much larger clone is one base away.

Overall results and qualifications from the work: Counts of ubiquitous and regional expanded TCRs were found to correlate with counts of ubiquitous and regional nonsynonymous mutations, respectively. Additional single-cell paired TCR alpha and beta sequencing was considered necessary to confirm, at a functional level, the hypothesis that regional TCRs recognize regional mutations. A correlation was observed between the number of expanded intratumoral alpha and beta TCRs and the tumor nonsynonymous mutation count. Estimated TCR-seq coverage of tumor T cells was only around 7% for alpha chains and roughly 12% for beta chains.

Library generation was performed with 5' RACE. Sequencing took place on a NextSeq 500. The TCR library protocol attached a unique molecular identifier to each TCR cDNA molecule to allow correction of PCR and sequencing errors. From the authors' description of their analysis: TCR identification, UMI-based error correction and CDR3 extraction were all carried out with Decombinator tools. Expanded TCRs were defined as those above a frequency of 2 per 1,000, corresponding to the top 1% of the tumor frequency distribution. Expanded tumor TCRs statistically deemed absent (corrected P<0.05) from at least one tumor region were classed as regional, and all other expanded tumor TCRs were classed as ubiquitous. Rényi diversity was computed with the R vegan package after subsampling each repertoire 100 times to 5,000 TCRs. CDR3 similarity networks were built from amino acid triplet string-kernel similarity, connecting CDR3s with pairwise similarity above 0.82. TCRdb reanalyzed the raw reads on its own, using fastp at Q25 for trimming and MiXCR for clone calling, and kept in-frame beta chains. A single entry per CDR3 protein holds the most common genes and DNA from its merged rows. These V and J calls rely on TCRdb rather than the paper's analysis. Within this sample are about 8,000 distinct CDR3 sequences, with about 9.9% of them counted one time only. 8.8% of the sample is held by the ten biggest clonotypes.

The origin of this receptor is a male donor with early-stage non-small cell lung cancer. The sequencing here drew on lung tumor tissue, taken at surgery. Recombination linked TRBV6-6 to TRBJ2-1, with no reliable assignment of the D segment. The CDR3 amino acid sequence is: CASSPRFGNEQFF. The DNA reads TGTGCCAGCAGCCCAAGATTCGGAAATGAGCAGTTCTTC.